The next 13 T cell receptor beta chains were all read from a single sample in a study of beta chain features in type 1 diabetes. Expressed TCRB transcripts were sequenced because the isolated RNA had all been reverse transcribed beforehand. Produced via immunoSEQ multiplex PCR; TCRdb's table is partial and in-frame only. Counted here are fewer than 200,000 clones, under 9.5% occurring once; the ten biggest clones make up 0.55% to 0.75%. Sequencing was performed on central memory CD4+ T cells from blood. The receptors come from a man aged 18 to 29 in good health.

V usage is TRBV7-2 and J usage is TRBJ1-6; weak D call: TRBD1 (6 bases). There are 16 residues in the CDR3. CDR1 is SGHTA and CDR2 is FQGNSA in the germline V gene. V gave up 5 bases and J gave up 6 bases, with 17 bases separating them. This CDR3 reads CASSIRQASVNSPLHF. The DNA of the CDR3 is TGTGCCAGCAGCATCCGACAGGCGAGTGTTAATTCACCCCTCCACTTT.

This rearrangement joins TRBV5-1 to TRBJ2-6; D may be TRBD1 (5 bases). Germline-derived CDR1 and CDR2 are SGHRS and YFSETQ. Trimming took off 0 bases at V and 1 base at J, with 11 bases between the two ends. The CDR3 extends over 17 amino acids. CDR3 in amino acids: CASSLVQGMSGANVLTF. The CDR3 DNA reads TGCGCCAGCAGCTTGGTTCAGGGAATGTCTGGGGCCAACGTCCTGACTTTC.

In nucleotides, the CDR3 is TGTGCTAGTGCGCGCGGGAGAGAGAATGAGCAGTTCTTC. Translated: CASARGRENEQFF. This sequence joins TRBV12-5 and TRBJ2-1, with 7 bases fitting TRBD2. After removal of 7 bases from V and 7 bases from J, the junction contained 7 bases not matched to a gene. CDR3 length: 13 amino acids. CDR1 and CDR2 (germline): LGHNT, FRNRAP. Variable domain in full (rest from reference TRBV12-5 and TRBJ2-1): DARVTQTPRHKVTEMGQEVTMRCQPILGHNTVFWYRQTMMQGLELLAYFRNRAPLDDSGMPKDRFSAEMPDATLATLKIQPSEPRDSAVYFCASARGRENEQFFGPGTRLTVL.

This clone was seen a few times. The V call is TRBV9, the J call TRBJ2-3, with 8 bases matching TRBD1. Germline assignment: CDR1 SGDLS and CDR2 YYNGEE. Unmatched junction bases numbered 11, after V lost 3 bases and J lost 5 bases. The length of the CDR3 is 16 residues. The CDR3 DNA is TGTGCCAGCAGCGAGACAGGGGCCGTAAGAAAAGATACGCAGTATTTT. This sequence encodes CASSETGAVRKDTQYF.

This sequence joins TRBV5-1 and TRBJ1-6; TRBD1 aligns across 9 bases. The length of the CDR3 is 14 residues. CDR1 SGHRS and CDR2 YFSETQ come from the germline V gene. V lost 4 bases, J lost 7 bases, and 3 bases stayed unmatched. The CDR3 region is CASSVTGGNSPLHF. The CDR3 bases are TGCGCCAGCAGCGTGACAGGGGGGAATTCACCCCTCCACTTT.

The CDR3: CASSQDGTGSGPDTQYF. CDR3 bases: TGCGCCAGCAGCCAAGACGGGACAGGGAGTGGCCCAGATACGCAGTATTTT. The V gene is TRBV4-3, the J gene TRBJ2-3, with 9 bases fitting TRBD1. Germline V lookup: CDR1 LGHNA, CDR2 YSLEER. V dropped 0 bases and J dropped 4; count of bases not matched to a gene: 8. The CDR3 runs 17 residues.

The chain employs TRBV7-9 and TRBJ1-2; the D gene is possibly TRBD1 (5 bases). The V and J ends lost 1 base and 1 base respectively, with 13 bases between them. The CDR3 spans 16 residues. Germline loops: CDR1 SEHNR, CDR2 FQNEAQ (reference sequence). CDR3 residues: CASSLGQGTRNYGYTF. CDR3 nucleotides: TGTGCCAGCAGCTTAGGGCAGGGAACACGTAACTATGGCTACACCTTC. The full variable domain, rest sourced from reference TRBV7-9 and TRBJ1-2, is DTGVSQNPRHKITKRGQNVTFRCDPISEHNRLYWYRQTLGQGPEFLTYFQNEAQLEKSRLLSDRFSAERPKGSFSTLEIQRTEQGDSAMYLCASSLGQGTRNYGYTFGSGTRLTVV.

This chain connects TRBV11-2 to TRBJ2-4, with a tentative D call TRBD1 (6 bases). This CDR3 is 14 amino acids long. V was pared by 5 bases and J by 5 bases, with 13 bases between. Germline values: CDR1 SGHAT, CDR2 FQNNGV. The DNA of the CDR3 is TGTGCCAGCAGCCCCCCAGGGGCACAAAACATTCAGTACTTC. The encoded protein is CASSPPGAQNIQYF.

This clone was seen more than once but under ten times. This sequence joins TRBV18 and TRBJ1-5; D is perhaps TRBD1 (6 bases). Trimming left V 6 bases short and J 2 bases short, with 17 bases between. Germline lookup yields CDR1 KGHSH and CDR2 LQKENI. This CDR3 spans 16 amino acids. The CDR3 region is CASSKTGRMGNQPQHF. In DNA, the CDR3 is TGTGCCAGCTCGAAGACAGGCCGCATGGGCAATCAGCCCCAGCATTTT.

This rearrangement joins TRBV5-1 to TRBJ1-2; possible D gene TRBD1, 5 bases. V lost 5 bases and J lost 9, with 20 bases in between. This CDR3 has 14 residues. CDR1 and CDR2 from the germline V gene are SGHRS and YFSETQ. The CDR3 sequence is CASSSSQGAGSYTF. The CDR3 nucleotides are TGCGCCAGCAGTTCGAGCCAGGGCGCGGGAAGCTACACCTTC.

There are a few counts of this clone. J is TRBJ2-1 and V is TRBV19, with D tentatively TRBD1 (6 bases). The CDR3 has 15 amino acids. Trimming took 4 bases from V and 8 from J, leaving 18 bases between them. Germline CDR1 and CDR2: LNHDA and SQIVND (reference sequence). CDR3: CASSTDRPTTDEQFF. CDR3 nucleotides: TGTGCCAGTAGTACGGACAGACCGACTACGGATGAGCAGTTCTTC.

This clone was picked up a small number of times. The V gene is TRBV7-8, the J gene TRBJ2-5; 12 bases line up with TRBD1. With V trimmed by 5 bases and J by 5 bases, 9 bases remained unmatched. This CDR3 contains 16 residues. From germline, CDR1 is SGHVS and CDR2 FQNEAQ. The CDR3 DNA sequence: TGTGCCAGCAGCCCCCGGGACAGGGGGCTCGGGGAGACCCAGTACTTC. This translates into CASSPRDRGLGETQYF.

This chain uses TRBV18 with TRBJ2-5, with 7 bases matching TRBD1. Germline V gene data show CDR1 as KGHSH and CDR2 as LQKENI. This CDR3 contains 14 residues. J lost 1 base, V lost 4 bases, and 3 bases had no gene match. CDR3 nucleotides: TGTGCCAGCTCACAATACAGGGGCCAAGAGACCCAGTACTTC. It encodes CASSQYRGQETQYF.